These 12 T cell receptor beta chains came from one sample sequenced in a study of control samples from healthy donors and cancer patients. Data came from immunoSEQ multiplex PCR; TCRdb stores just in-frame clones and leaves some out. The sample shows around 130,000 clones, roughly 84% of them seen only once. Material: blood. These receptors came from a middle-aged man in good health.

The chain couples TRBV6-5 to TRBJ2-1; 11 nucleotides align to TRBD2. CDR3 length: 14 amino acids. In germline, CDR1 is MNHEY, CDR2 SVGAGI. V was clipped by 5 bases and J by 9 bases; unmatched bases: 6. CDR3 in DNA: TGTGCCAGCAGTACTAGCGGGGGTTTAACTGAGCAGTTCTTC. This codes for CASSTSGGLTEQFF.

The rearrangement uses TRBV9 and TRBJ1-2; TRBD1 aligns across 7 bases. The CDR3 spans 15 residues. Germline-derived CDR1 and CDR2 are SGDLS and YYNGEE. The J segment lost 9 bases and the V segment lost 3 bases, leaving 14 bases of the junction unmatched. The CDR3 DNA follows: TGTGCCAGCAGCGCCCCAGGGGGGTGGTTCGGGAGCTACACCTTC. Its protein is CASSAPGGWFGSYTF.

The chain carries TRBV7-3 and TRBJ2-3, with TRBD1 matching 11 bases. The junction had 10 bases not matched to a gene; V was cut back by 5 bases and J by 6 bases. The CDR3 is 16 residues long. Germline CDR1 reads SGHTA; CDR2 reads FQGTGA. The CDR3 sequence: CASSQWTGGESDTQYF. The CDR3 DNA sequence: TGTGCCAGCAGCCAGTGGACAGGGGGCGAGAGCGATACGCAGTATTTT.

The table lists this clone with a count of one. The chain combines TRBV6-5 with TRBJ1-2, with TRBD1 as a possible D gene (6 bases). The CDR3 is made up of 14 amino acids. Germline-derived CDR1 and CDR2 are MNHEY and SVGAGI. The V and J ends lost 7 bases and 8 bases respectively, with 20 bases between them. CDR3 sequence reads: CASIVRLGAYGYTF. CDR3 DNA sequence: TGTGCCAGCATCGTTAGGCTGGGGGCTTACGGCTACACCTTC.

The V gene is TRBV11-3, the J gene TRBJ2-3; 9 nucleotides align to TRBD2. This CDR3 contains 15 residues. The junction had 6 bases not matched to a gene; V was cut back by 4 bases and J by 4 bases. Germline CDR1 is SGHNT and CDR2 is YENEEA. The DNA for the CDR3 is TGTGCCAGCAGCTCCGGACTAGCGTTCTCAGATACGCAGTATTTT. Its protein product is CASSSGLAFSDTQYF.

This clone is a singleton in its sample. The DNA of the CDR3 is TGTGCCAGCAGTTCCCCATGGCTGATTAGCAATCAGCCCCAGCATTTT. Translated: CASSSPWLISNQPQHF. This sequence joins TRBV28 and TRBJ1-5; unclear D gene. V was pared by 4 bases and J by 0 bases, with 13 bases between. CDR1 is MDHEN and CDR2 is SYDVKM in the germline V gene. The length of the CDR3 is 16 residues.

The V and J genes are TRBV9 and TRBJ1-2; TRBD1 agrees at 7 bases. The CDR3 spans 13 residues. Trimming took 7 bases from V and 6 from J; bases not matched to a gene: 9. Germline-derived CDR1 and CDR2 are SGDLS and YYNGEE. CDR3 nucleotide sequence: TGTGCCAGCGGAGTTACAGGGGTGAATGGCTACACCTTC. It yields the protein CASGVTGVNGYTF.

This clone has only a few counts. The gene calls are TRBV15 and TRBJ1-2, with a weak D call TRBD1 (5 bases). Trimming removed 0 bases from V and 7 bases from J, with 18 bases in between. The CDR3 runs to 16 residues. Germline assignment: CDR1 LNHNV and CDR2 YYDKDF (reference sequence). The CDR3 region has the DNA TGTGCCACCAGCAGAGATCGCGGCTTTGGGGGGGGTGGCTACACCTTC. Its protein product is CATSRDRGFGGGGYTF.

The chain links TRBV30 to TRBJ2-2; D is ambiguous. The V and J ends lost 0 bases and 7 bases respectively, with 9 bases between them. The germline CDR1 and CDR2 sequences are GTSNPN and SVGIG (reference sequence). This CDR3 has 13 residues. The CDR3 loop reads CAWSVSWDGELFF. CDR3 bases: TGTGCCTGGAGTGTATCTTGGGACGGGGAGCTGTTTTTT.

The chain carries TRBV5-1 and TRBJ2-7, with 9 bases lining up with TRBD2. J was trimmed by 0 bases and V by 3 bases; bases with no gene match: 4. The CDR3 is made up of 15 amino acids. Germline V gene data show CDR1 as SGHRS and CDR2 as YFSETQ. This CDR3 is CASSSLAGRSYEQYF. The CDR3 bases are TGCGCCAGCAGCTCTCTAGCGGGGCGCTCCTACGAGCAGTACTTC.

This chain links TRBV2 with TRBJ1-3; TRBD1 is a possible D gene (6 bases). Trimming cost V 8 bases and J 4 bases, with 9 bases left between them. CDR1 is SNHLY, CDR2 FYNNEI, per germline. This CDR3 comprises 12 residues. The CDR3: CASGQSGNTIYF. The CDR3 DNA reads as TGTGCCAGCGGACAGAGCGGAAACACCATATATTTT.

V gene TRBV5-6 combines with J gene TRBJ1-1, with no clear D. V was trimmed by 0 bases and J by 1 base, leaving 4 bases between them. This CDR3 has 13 amino acids. Germline V lookup: CDR1 SGHDT, CDR2 YYEEEE. CDR3 nucleotides: TGTGCCAGCAGCTTGGCGGAGAACACTGAAGCTTTCTTT. Translated: CASSLAENTEAFF.